These 17 T cell receptor beta chains came from one sample sequenced in a study of cytomegalovirus exposure and HLA in healthy donors. Amplification used 60 Vbeta primers and 13 Jbeta primers. Only in-frame clones appear in the TCRdb table, and some are missing; sequencing was by immunoSEQ multiplex PCR. In all, the sample yields 130,000 to 150,000 clones. The sequencing input was PBMCs. Source of these receptors: a man aged 35 to 55 in good health and CMV-seronegative.

V usage is TRBV7-2 and J usage is TRBJ2-1; 11 bases map to TRBD2. Trimming removed 5 bases from V and 7 bases from J; junction bases left unmatched: 7. Germline lookup yields CDR1 SGHTA and CDR2 FQGNSA. The CDR3 runs 15 residues. CDR3 protein: CASSRLAGSQNEQFF. Here the CDR3 DNA reads TGTGCCAGCAGCCGACTAGCGGGGTCGCAGAATGAGCAGTTCTTC.

The chain uses TRBV5-1 and TRBJ1-1, with a possible D match to TRBD1 (6 bases). Germline CDR1 is SGHRS and CDR2 is YFSETQ. The CDR3 contains 15 residues. Trimming stripped 0 bases from V and 1 base from J, with 10 bases between. CDR3 bases: TGCGCCAGCAGCTTGGCACAGGGCCCGAACACTGAAGCTTTCTTT. Its protein product is CASSLAQGPNTEAFF.

V gene TRBV27 combines with J gene TRBJ2-2, with D possibly TRBD2 on 6 matching bases. Looked up from germline, CDR1 is MNHEY and CDR2 is SMNVEV (reference sequence). V was clipped by 6 bases and J by 6 bases, with 11 bases between them. The CDR3 runs to 13 residues. In DNA form, the CDR3 reads TGTGCCAGCAGGGGAGGCTTCCCCGGGGAGCTGTTTTTT. Translated: CASRGGFPGELFF.

The chain recombines TRBV11-2 with TRBJ1-5; no clear D. The V end lost 1 base, the J end lost 0 bases, and 7 bases lay between the germline ends. This CDR3 comprises 15 residues. Per the germline V gene, CDR1 is SGHAT and CDR2 is FQNNGV. The CDR3 sequence: CASSLGGLSNQPQHF. In DNA, the CDR3 is TGTGCCAGCAGCTTAGGTGGACTTAGCAATCAGCCCCAGCATTTT.

The gene calls are TRBV6-5 and TRBJ1-4; 7 bases are a match to TRBD1. The CDR3 consists of 15 residues. The trim removed 7 bases at V and 5 bases at J, leaving 10 bases unmatched. In germline, CDR1 is MNHEY, CDR2 SVGAGI. The CDR3 nucleotides read TGTGCCAGCACCCAGGCAGGGGGGCACAATGAAAAACTGTTTTTT. Amino acids: CASTQAGGHNEKLFF.

This sequence joins TRBV28 and TRBJ1-1; D may be TRBD1 (5 bases). The germline V gene has CDR1 MDHEN and CDR2 SYDVKM. The germline V and J ends were trimmed by 8 bases and 0 bases, with 13 bases remaining between them. The CDR3 totals 14 residues. The CDR3 is CASHRGVLNTEAFF. CDR3 nucleotide sequence: TGTGCCAGCCATCGGGGGGTACTGAACACTGAAGCTTTCTTT.

The chain couples TRBV19 to TRBJ1-2; 9 bases agree with TRBD1. This CDR3 is 15 amino acids long. Germline CDR1 is LNHDA and CDR2 is SQIVND (reference sequence). V shed 6 bases, J shed 7 bases, and the junction held 12 bases outside the gene matches. CDR3: CASRETGQGSGGYTF. As DNA, the CDR3 is TGTGCCAGTAGGGAAACGGGACAGGGTTCGGGTGGCTACACCTTC.

The chain has TRBV4-1 and TRBJ2-7; D is ambiguous. The CDR3 totals 14 residues. Germline CDR1 reads MGHRA; CDR2 reads YSYEKL. Between the trimmed V and J ends, which lost 4 bases and 6 bases, there was a span of 16 bases. The CDR3 reads CASSLFYERSEQYF. The CDR3 DNA is TGCGCCAGCAGCCTGTTTTACGAGAGGTCCGAGCAGTACTTC.

This chain uses TRBV27 with TRBJ1-2; a weak D match, TRBD1 (6 bases). Per germline, CDR1 MNHEY and CDR2 SMNVEV (reference sequence). The CDR3 is made up of 13 amino acids. Between the trimmed V and J ends, which lost 3 bases and 4 bases, there was a span of 9 bases. CDR3 coding DNA: TGTGCCAGCAGTTTCAGGGGCGGCTATGGCTACACCTTC. It specifies CASSFRGGYGYTF.

The rearrangement joins TRBV6-6 to TRBJ2-7, with D possibly being TRBD2 (6 bases). V was trimmed by 2 bases and J by 0 bases, leaving 8 bases between them. This CDR3 has 14 residues. Germline V gene lookup returns CDR1 MNHNY and CDR2 SVGAGI (reference sequence). Here the CDR3 reads CASSYGTSSYEQYF. The CDR3 DNA reads TGTGCCAGCAGTTACGGGACTTCCTCCTACGAGCAGTACTTC.

This sequence joins TRBV5-6 and TRBJ2-7; 8 positions agree with TRBD1. The CDR3 runs 15 residues. Trimming at V came to 6 bases and at J to 5 bases, leaving 13 bases not matched to a gene. CDR1 and CDR2 (germline): SGHDT, YYEEEE. The CDR3 spells CASNIGAGGDHEQYF. The CDR3 DNA follows: TGTGCCAGCAACATTGGGGCAGGGGGCGATCACGAGCAGTACTTC.

The rearrangement links TRBV2 to TRBJ2-3; 7 nucleotides match TRBD2. The CDR3 loop spans 13 amino acids. The junction had 9 bases not matched to a gene; V was cut back by 11 bases and J by 4 bases. The V gene's germline CDR1 is SNHLY and CDR2 FYNNEI. The CDR3 spells CAGGGAGSDTQYF. For the CDR3, the DNA is TGTGCCGGGGGAGGAGCGGGGTCAGATACGCAGTATTTT.

The rearrangement joins TRBV7-6 to TRBJ2-1, with D tentatively TRBD2 (7 bases). The germline CDR1 and CDR2 sequences are SGHVS and FNYEAQ. Between the trimmed V and J ends, which lost 5 bases and 8 bases, there was a span of 22 bases. CDR3 length: 16 amino acids. For the CDR3, the DNA is TGTGCCAGCAGCCGCTCCGGGGCAGGGGCGGGGGATGAGCAGTTCTTC. Translated: CASSRSGAGAGDEQFF.

This chain connects TRBV29-1 to TRBJ2-3, with TRBD2 matching 8 bases. Germline lookup yields CDR1 SQVTM and CDR2 ANQGSEA. This CDR3 has 14 amino acids. Losses at the gene ends were 3 bases for V and 0 bases for J; bases not matched to a gene: 2. CDR3 loop: CSVEIAGSTDTQYF. The CDR3 nucleotides are TGCAGCGTTGAGATAGCGGGGAGCACAGATACGCAGTATTTT.

The gene calls are TRBV6-1 and TRBJ1-2, with 9 bases that match TRBD1. Looked up from germline, CDR1 is MNHNS and CDR2 is SASEGT. The CDR3 spans 14 residues. V was clipped by 7 bases and J by 5 bases; unmatched bases: 8. As DNA, the CDR3 is TGTGCCAGCAATCCTGGACAGGGGCTTTATGGCTACACCTTC. Protein: CASNPGQGLYGYTF.

The rearrangement links TRBV7-8 to TRBJ2-1; 13 bases align to TRBD2. The CDR3 runs to 16 residues. Trimming removed 5 bases from V and 7 bases from J; junction bases left unmatched: 8. Germline V gives CDR1 SGHVS, CDR2 FQNEAQ. CDR3 region: CASSHRLAGGGNEQFF. CDR3 DNA: TGTGCCAGCAGCCACAGACTAGCGGGGGGTGGAAATGAGCAGTTCTTC.

The rearrangement links TRBV7-8 to TRBJ2-5, with 10 bases matching TRBD2. V shed 1 base, J shed 0 bases, and the junction held 14 bases outside the gene matches. The CDR3 covers 20 residues. The germline V gene has CDR1 SGHVS and CDR2 FQNEAQ. The CDR3 loop is CASSLGVGIAGGRDQETQYF. The CDR3 DNA is TGTGCCAGCAGCTTAGGAGTAGGGATAGCGGGGGGCCGCGACCAAGAGACCCAGTACTTC. Drawing the rest from reference TRBV7-8 and TRBJ2-5, the complete variable domain is GAGVSQSPRYKVAKRGQDVALRCDPISGHVSLFWYQQALGQGPEFLTYFQNEAQLDKSGLPSDRFFAERPEGSVSTLKIQRTQQEDSAVYLCASSLGVGIAGGRDQETQYFGPGTRLLVL.